The 15 T cell receptor beta chains presented below share a single source sample, sequenced in a study of identical twins. TCRdb independently ran MiXCR on the 5' RACE reads; one entry per CDR3 protein. The profile shows roughly 570,000 distinct CDR3 sequences, around 9.6% of them singletons. These data were also filed under a second study, of yellow fever vaccine responses in identical twins.

Sequencing was done on a sample of PBMCs. All receptors derive from a woman aged 18 to 35 in good health.

The V and J genes are TRBV9 and TRBJ2-2; possible D gene TRBD2, 6 bases. V gave up 2 bases and J gave up 4 bases, with 15 bases separating them. The CDR3 spans 16 residues. Germline assignment: CDR1 SGDLS and CDR2 YYNGEE. CDR3 nucleotides: TGTGCCAGCAGCGTCGGGGGAAGGGTCGGCACCGGGGAGCTGTTTTTT. It is translated as CASSVGGRVGTGELFF. Full variable domain (outside the CDR3, taken from reference TRBV9 and TRBJ2-2): DSGVTQTPKHLITATGQRVTLRCSPRSGDLSVYWYQQSLDQGLQFLIQYYNGEERAKGNILERFSAQQFPDLHSELNLSSLELGDSALYFCASSVGGRVGTGELFFGEGSRLTVL.

This clonotype was counted between two and nine times. V gene TRBV27 combines with J gene TRBJ2-1, with 14 bases that match TRBD2. The CDR3 totals 16 residues. Germline trimming cut 8 bases from V and 1 base from J; bases unmatched to any gene: 4. CDR1 MNHEY and CDR2 SMNVEV come from the germline V gene (reference sequence). The CDR3 region is CASGGTSGGSYNEQFF. DNA of the CDR3: TGTGCCAGCGGGGGGACTAGCGGGGGTTCCTACAATGAGCAGTTCTTC.

Only a few counts were recorded for this clonotype. This chain connects TRBV28 to TRBJ2-1; 7 nucleotides line up with TRBD1. Germline CDR1 and CDR2: MDHEN and SYDVKM. The CDR3 sequence is 14 residues long. Unmatched junction bases numbered 8, after V lost 8 bases and J lost 4 bases. CDR3 nucleotide sequence: TGTGCCAGCGAGCAGGGACAGCAATACAATGAGCAGTTCTTC. Amino acid sequence: CASEQGQQYNEQFF.

The sample holds a few counts of this clonotype. The rearrangement uses TRBV6-1 and TRBJ2-2; tentatively, D is TRBD1 or TRBD2 (5 bases each). This CDR3 spans 16 amino acids. In germline, CDR1 is MNHNS, CDR2 SASEGT. Trimming took 6 bases from V and 4 from J, leaving 18 bases between them. The CDR3 sequence is CASSRGRGGGTGELFF. As DNA, the CDR3 is TGTGCCAGCAGCCGCGGACGGGGTGGGGGCACCGGGGAGCTGTTTTTT.

The chain links TRBV5-1 to TRBJ1-1; D not certain. Germline values: CDR1 SGHRS, CDR2 YFSETQ. The CDR3 has 14 amino acids. V dropped 4 bases and J dropped 2 bases, with 12 bases sitting between them. The DNA of the CDR3 is TGCGCCAGCAGCAGGCTCAGACACAACACTGAAGCTTTCTTT. Translation gives CASSRLRHNTEAFF.

This clonotype came up many times. CDR3 protein: CASSPGLAGAEQYF. As DNA, the CDR3 is TGCGCCAGCAGCCCGGGACTAGCGGGAGCCGAGCAGTACTTC. The V gene is TRBV5-1, the J gene TRBJ2-7; 14 positions agree with TRBD2. Germline CDR1 and CDR2: SGHRS and YFSETQ. The CDR3 runs 14 residues. Trimming at V came to 4 bases and at J to 6 bases, leaving 3 bases not matched to a gene.

This chain uses TRBV12-3 or TRBV12-4 with TRBJ2-4; TRBD1 or TRBD2 may be the D gene (5 bases each). V lost 6 bases and J lost 8, with 32 bases in between. This CDR3 has 19 residues. CDR3 sequence reads: CASRARGSRVQTSAHIQYF. As DNA, the CDR3 is TGTGCCAGCAGGGCAAGGGGTTCGAGGGTCCAGACTTCGGCTCACATTCAGTACTTC.

This clonotype was seen a few times. The J gene is TRBJ2-5, the V gene TRBV20-1; TRBD2 aligns across 8 bases. The trim removed 4 bases at V and 5 bases at J, leaving 18 bases unmatched. The CDR3 consists of 17 residues. Germline CDR1 DFQATT, CDR2 SNEGSKA (reference sequence). CDR3 nucleotide sequence: TGCAGTGCTACCAGACTTCCACCGGGACTAGTTGGGGAGACCCAGTACTTC. This codes for CSATRLPPGLVGETQYF.

V usage is TRBV20-1 and J usage is TRBJ2-7; D unclear. The CDR3 spans 14 residues. Germline V CDR1 and CDR2: DFQATT, SNEGSKA (reference sequence). Trimming took 3 bases from V and 5 from J, leaving 17 bases between them. CDR3 coding DNA: TGCAGTGCTAGTCTGGCCGTACCCCCCCACGAGCAGTACTTC. Its protein product is CSASLAVPPHEQYF.

The chain is built from TRBV7-6 and TRBJ1-2; TRBD1 matches at 9 bases. In germline, CDR1 is SGHVS, CDR2 FNYEAQ. CDR3 size: 12 residues. J lost 6 bases, V lost 6 bases, and 2 bases had no gene match. Written as DNA, the CDR3 is TGTGCCAGCAGGACAGGGGGGGATGGCTACACCTTC. Its translation: CASRTGGDGYTF.

This sequence joins TRBV6-2 or TRBV6-3 and TRBJ2-7; no firm D call. With 10 bases removed from V and 5 bases from J, the gap between germline ends came to 15 bases. The CDR3 has 12 amino acids. Germline assignment: CDR1 MNHEY and CDR2 SVGEGT. The DNA of the CDR3 is TGTGCCACGAGTAGGGCCACGAACGAGCAGTACTTC. The encoded protein is CATSRATNEQYF.

There are a few counts of this clonotype. The chain recombines TRBV7-9 with TRBJ2-3; D perhaps matches TRBD2 (6 bases). This CDR3 comprises 16 residues. The germline V and J ends were trimmed by 5 bases and 0 bases, with 15 bases remaining between them. Germline CDR1 is SEHNR and CDR2 is FQNEAQ (reference sequence). For the CDR3, the DNA is TGTGCCAGCAGCCGTACCCCTAGCGCGAGCACAGATACGCAGTATTTT. Translated, it gives CASSRTPSASTDTQYF.

This clonotype was observed a few times. The V and J genes are TRBV7-2 and TRBJ2-5; D is perhaps TRBD1 or TRBD2 (5 bases each). V lost 0 bases and J 1 base, leaving 12 bases between the germline ends. This CDR3 is 16 amino acids long. Germline V gene lookup returns CDR1 SGHTA and CDR2 FQGNSA. This chain's CDR3 is CASSLAPGRIQETQYF. CDR3 in DNA: TGTGCCAGCAGCTTAGCTCCAGGGAGAATCCAAGAGACCCAGTACTTC.

This clonotype was counted at least ten times. This chain links TRBV6-1 with TRBJ1-1; perhaps TRBD1 as D (6 bases). Germline assignment: CDR1 MNHNS and CDR2 SASEGT. Trimming left V 4 bases short and J 5 bases short, with 14 bases between. The CDR3 runs to 14 residues. Written as DNA, the CDR3 is TGTGCCAGCAGTGGTCGGCAGGGGAGGACTGAAGCTTTCTTT. This sequence encodes CASSGRQGRTEAFF.

This chain connects TRBV12-3 or TRBV12-4 to TRBJ2-5; D is undetermined. Trimming cost V 2 bases and J 2 bases, with 15 bases left between them. The CDR3 totals 16 residues. In nucleotides, the CDR3 is TGTGCCAGCAGTTTACGGCGCGCGGAAATTCAAGAGACCCAGTACTTC. It yields the protein CASSLRRAEIQETQYF.